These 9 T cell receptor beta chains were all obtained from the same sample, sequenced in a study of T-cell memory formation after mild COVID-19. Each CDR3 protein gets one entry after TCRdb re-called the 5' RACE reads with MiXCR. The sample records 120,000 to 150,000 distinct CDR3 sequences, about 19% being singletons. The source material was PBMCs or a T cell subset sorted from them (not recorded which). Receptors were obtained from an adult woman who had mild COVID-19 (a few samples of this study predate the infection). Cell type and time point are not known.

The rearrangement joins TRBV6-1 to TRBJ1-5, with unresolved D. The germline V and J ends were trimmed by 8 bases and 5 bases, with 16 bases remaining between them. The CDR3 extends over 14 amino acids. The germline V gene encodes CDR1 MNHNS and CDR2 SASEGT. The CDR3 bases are TGTGCCAGCCGCGCGCCGGGTTGGGATCAGCCCCAGCATTTT. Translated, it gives CASRAPGWDQPQHF.

DNA for the CDR3: TGTGCCAGCAGCAGGGAACAGGGGGCGAGCCCCTACGAGCAGTACTTC. This encodes CASSREQGASPYEQYF. The chain uses TRBV21-1 and TRBJ2-7; TRBD1 is taken as the D call from the table, unchecked against the DNA. TRBV21-1 is deemed a pseudogene. The CDR3 has 16 amino acids.

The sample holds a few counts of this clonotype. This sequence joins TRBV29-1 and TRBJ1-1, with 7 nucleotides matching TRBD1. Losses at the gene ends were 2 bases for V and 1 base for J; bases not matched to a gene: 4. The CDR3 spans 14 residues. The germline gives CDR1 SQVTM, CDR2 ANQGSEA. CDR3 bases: TGCAGCGTTGAAAAGACAGGGCCGAACACTGAAGCTTTCTTT. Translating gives CSVEKTGPNTEAFF.

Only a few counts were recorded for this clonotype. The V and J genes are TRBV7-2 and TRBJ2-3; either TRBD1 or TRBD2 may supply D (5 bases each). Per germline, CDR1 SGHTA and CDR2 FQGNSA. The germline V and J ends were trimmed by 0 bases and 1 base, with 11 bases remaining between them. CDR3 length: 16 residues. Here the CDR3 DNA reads TGTGCCAGCAGCTTAGCGGGTCGAGGGGGCACAGATACGCAGTATTTT. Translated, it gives CASSLAGRGGTDTQYF.

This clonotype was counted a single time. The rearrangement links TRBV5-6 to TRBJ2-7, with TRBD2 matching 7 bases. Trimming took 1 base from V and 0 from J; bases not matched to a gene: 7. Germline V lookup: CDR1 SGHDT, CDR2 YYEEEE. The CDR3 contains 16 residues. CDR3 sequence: CASSLRKLAHSYEQYF. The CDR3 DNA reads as TGTGCCAGCAGCTTGCGGAAACTAGCGCACTCCTACGAGCAGTACTTC.

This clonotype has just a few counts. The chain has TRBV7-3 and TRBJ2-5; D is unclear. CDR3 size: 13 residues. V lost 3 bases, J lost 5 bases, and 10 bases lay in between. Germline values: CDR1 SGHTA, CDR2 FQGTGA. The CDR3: CASSLRREETQYF. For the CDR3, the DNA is TGTGCCAGCAGCTTGCGTCGAGAGGAGACCCAGTACTTC.

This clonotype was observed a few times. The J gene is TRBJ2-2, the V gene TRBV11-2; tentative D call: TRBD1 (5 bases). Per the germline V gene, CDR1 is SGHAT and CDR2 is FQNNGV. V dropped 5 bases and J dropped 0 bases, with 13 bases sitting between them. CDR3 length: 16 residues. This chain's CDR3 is CASSGLGPANTGELFF. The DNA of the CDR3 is TGTGCCAGCAGCGGGTTGGGGCCCGCGAACACCGGGGAGCTGTTTTTT.

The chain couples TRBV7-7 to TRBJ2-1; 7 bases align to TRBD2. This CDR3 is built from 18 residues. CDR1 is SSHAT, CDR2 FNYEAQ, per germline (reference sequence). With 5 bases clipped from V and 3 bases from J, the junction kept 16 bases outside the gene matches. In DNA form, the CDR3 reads TGTGCCAGCAGCCCATCACCCCTGACTAGCCCCCTCTACAATGAGCAGTTCTTC. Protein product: CASSPSPLTSPLYNEQFF.

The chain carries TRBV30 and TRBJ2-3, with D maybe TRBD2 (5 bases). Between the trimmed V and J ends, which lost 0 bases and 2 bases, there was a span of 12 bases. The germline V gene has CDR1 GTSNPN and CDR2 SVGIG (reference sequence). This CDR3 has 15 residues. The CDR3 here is CAWSVGSDFTDTQYF. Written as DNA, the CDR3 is TGTGCCTGGAGTGTCGGTAGCGATTTCACAGATACGCAGTATTTT.